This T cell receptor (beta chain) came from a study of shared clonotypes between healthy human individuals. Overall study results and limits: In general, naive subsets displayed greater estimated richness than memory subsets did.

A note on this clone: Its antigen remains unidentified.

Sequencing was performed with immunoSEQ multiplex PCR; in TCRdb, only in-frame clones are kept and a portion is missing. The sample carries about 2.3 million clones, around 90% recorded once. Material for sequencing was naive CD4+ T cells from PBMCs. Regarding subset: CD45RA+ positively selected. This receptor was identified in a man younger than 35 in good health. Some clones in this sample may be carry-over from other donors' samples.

CDR3 protein: CASSQRVDAPLYNEQFF. The CDR3 DNA is TGCGCCAGCAGCCAACGCGTCGACGCGCCTCTTTACAATGAGCAGTTCTTC. The chain joins TRBV4-1 to TRBJ2-1; D remains ambiguous. This CDR3 is built from 17 residues. Trimming stripped 2 bases from V and 4 bases from J, with 18 bases between. Germline V CDR1 and CDR2: MGHRA, YSYEKL.